This T cell receptor beta chain was obtained from a study of cytotoxic CD8 clonotypes in ibrutinib-treated CLL. Study information: Response samples were taken after a median of 12 months on treatment, range 6 to 36.

TCRdb's copy holds only in-frame clones and misses some; the assay was immunoSEQ multiplex PCR. The table shows about 9,400 clones, with 61% occurring only once. Germline CDR1 is GTSNPN and CDR2 is SVGIG (reference sequence). The CDR3 contains 15 residues. With 5 bases removed from V and 4 bases from J, the gap between germline ends came to 18 bases. The chain has TRBV30 and TRBJ2-1; no reliable D call. This clonotype was obtained from a human donor with chronic lymphocytic leukemia. The starting material was PBMCs, obtained before ibrutinib treatment. The CDR3 region has the DNA TGTGCCTGGGATCCGGGCACCCCGCCTTACAATGAGCAGTTCTTC. It specifies CAWDPGTPPYNEQFF. Drawing the rest from reference TRBV30 and TRBJ2-1, the complete variable domain is SQTIHQWPATLVQPVGSPLSLECTVEGTSNPNLYWYRQAAGRGLQLLFYSVGIGQISSEVPQNLSASRPQDRQFILSSKKLLLSDSGFYLCAWDPGTPPYNEQFFGPGTRLTVL.